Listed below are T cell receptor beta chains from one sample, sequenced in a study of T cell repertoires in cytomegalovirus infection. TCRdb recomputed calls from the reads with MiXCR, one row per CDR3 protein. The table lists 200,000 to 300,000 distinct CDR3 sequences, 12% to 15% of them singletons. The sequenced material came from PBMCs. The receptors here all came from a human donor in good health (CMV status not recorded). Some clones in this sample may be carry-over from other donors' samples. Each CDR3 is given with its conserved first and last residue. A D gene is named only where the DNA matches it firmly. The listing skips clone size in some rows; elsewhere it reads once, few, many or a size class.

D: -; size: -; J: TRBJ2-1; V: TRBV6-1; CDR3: CASSAAPAGSSYNEQFF; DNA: TGTGCCAGCAGTGCAGCCCCGGCAGGGAGCTCCTACAATGAGCAGTTCTTC
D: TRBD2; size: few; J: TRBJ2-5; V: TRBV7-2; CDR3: CASSSSAGGGETQYF; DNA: TGTGCCAGCAGCTCCTCCGCGGGGGGAGGAGAGACCCAGTACTTC
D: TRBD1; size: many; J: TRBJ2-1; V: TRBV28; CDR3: CASSKPGTGGYNEQFF; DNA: TGTGCCAGCAGTAAACCCGGGACAGGGGGCTACAATGAGCAGTTCTTC
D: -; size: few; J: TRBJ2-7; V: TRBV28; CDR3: CASSFSLGFFYEQYF; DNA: TGTGCCAGCAGTTTTTCTTTAGGTTTTTTCTACGAGCAGTACTTC
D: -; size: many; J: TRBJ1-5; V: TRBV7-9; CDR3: CASSQLNQPQHF; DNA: TGTGCCAGCAGCCAACTCAATCAGCCCCAGCATTTT
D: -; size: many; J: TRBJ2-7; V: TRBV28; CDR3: CASNGSGLGGYEQYF; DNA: TGTGCCAGCAATGGTTCGGGGCTAGGGGGCTACGAGCAGTACTTC
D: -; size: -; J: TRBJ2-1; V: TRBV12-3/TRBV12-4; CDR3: CASSLAISNEQFF; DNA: TGTGCCAGCAGCTTAGCGATCAGCAATGAGCAGTTCTTC
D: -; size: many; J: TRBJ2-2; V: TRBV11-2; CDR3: CASSSVSGGLSILPPGELFF; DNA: TGTGCCAGCAGCTCAGTTTCAGGGGGACTTAGTATACTTCCCCCCGGGGAGCTGTTTTTT
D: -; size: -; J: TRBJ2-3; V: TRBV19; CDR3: CASSIDLGLQLSTDTQYF; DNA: TGTGCCAGTAGTATCGATCTGGGGCTACAACTTAGCACAGATACGCAGTATTTT
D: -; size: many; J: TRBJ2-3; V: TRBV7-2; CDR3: CASSLARQESREF; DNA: TGTGCCAGCAGCTTAGCCAGGCAGGAGAGCCGCGAGTTT
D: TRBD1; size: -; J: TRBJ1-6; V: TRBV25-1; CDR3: CASSERDRSLSPLHF; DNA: TGTGCCAGCAGTGAAAGGGACAGGTCCCTCTCACCCCTCCACTTT
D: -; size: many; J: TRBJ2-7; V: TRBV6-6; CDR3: CASSYGAARSYEQYF; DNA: TGTGCCAGCAGTTACGGAGCTGCTCGCTCCTACGAGCAGTACTTC
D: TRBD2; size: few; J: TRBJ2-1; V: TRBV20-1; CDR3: CSARDLINGRSYNEQFF; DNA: TGCAGTGCTAGAGATCTCATCAACGGGAGGTCCTACAATGAGCAGTTCTTC
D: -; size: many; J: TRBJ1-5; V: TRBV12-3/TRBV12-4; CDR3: CASSFGSDQPQHF; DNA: TGTGCCAGCAGTTTCGGGTCCGATCAGCCCCAGCATTTT
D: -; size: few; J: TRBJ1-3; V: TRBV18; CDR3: CASSRDTSGNTIYF; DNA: TGTGCCAGCTCACGGGACACATCTGGAAACACCATATATTTT
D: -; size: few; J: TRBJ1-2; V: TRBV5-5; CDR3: CASSLGPRNYGYTF; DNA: TGTGCCAGCAGCTTGGGCCCTAGAAACTATGGCTACACCTTC
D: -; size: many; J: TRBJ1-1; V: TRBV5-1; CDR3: CASSLGTANTEAFF; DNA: TGTGCCAGCAGCTTAGGCACGGCGAACACTGAAGCTTTCTTT
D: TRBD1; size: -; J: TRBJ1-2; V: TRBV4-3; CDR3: CASSQDRQGVYGYTF; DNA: TGCGCCAGCAGCCAAGATCGACAGGGTGTCTATGGCTACACCTTC
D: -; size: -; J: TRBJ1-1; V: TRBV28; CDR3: CASRFHDSWDTEAFF; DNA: TGTGCCAGCCGCTTCCACGACAGTTGGGACACTGAAGCTTTCTTT
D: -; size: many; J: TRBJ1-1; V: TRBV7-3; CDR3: CASHRGWNTEAFF; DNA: TGTGCCAGCCACCGTGGCTGGAACACTGAAGCTTTCTTT
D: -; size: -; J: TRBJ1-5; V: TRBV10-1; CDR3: CASSEWASGAFTDTQHF; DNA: TGCGCCAGCAGTGAGTGGGCTAGCGGGGCCTTCACAGATACGCAGCATTTT
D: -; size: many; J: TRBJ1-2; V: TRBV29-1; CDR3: CSVADRSYGYTF; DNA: TGCAGCGTTGCCGACCGGAGTTATGGCTACACCTTC
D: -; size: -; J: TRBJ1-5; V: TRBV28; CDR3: CASSVGTNSNQPQHF; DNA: TGTGCCAGCAGTGTCGGGACAAATAGCAATCAGCCCCAGCATTTT
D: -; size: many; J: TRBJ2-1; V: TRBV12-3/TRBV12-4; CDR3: CASSLMQAGDEQFF; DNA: TGTGCCAGCAGTTTAATGCAGGCTGGCGATGAGCAGTTCTTC
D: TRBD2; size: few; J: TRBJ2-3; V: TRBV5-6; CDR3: CASSETGTSSDTQYF; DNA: TGTGCCAGCAGCGAGACCGGGACTAGTTCAGATACGCAGTATTTT
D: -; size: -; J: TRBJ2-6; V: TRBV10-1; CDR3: CASSDGRTGANVLTF; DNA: TGCGCCAGCAGTGATGGGCGAACCGGGGCCAACGTCCTGACTTTC
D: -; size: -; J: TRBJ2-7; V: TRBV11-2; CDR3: CASSLRGGGSFFSYEQYF; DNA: TGTGCCAGCAGCCTAAGAGGAGGGGGCTCATTTTTCTCCTACGAGCAGTACTTC
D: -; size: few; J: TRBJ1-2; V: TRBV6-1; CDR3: CASSELGKQGRNGYTF; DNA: TGTGCCAGCAGTGAATTGGGGAAGCAGGGGCGGAACGGCTACACCTTC
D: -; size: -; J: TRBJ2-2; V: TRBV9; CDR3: CASSPRGADLGELFF; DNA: TGTGCCAGCAGCCCTCGAGGAGCGGACCTCGGGGAGCTGTTTTTT
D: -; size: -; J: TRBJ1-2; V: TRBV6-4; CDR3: CASSDGDGDGYTF; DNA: TGTGCCAGCAGTGACGGGGACGGGGATGGCTACACCTTC
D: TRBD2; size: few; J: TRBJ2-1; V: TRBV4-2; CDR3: CASSQYQRLAGGQYYNEQFF; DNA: TGTGCCAGCAGCCAATATCAACGTCTAGCGGGGGGCCAATACTACAATGAGCAGTTCTTC
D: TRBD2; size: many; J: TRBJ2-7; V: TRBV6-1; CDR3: CASRGSGDTYEQYF; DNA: TGTGCCAGCAGGGGTAGCGGGGATACCTACGAGCAGTACTTC
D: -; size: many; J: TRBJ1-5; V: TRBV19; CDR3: CASSRPGTLEPQHF; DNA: TGTGCCAGTAGTCGACCAGGGACTTTGGAGCCCCAGCATTTT
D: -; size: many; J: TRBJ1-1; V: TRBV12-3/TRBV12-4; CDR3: CASRDPWGKDTEAFF; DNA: TGTGCCAGCAGGGACCCGTGGGGGAAGGACACTGAAGCTTTCTTT
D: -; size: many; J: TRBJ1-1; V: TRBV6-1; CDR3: CASSERAGRMNTEAFF; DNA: TGTGCCAGCAGTGAAAGGGCAGGGAGGATGAACACTGAAGCTTTCTTT
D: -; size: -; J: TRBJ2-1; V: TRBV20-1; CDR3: CSAPRGENNEQFF; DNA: TGCAGTGCCCCCCGAGGGGAAAACAATGAGCAGTTCTTC
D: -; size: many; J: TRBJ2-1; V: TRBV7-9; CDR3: CASSSVGASWSSYNEQFF; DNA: TGTGCCAGCAGCTCGGTAGGGGCTAGCTGGAGCTCCTACAATGAGCAGTTCTTC
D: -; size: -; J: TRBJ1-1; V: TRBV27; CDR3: CASSLQWNTEAFF; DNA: TGTGCCAGCAGTCTACAGTGGAACACTGAAGCTTTCTTT
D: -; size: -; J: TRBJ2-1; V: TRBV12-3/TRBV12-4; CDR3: CASSLLGGTGVNEQFF; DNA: TGTGCCAGCAGTTTATTGGGCGGCACGGGTGTCAATGAGCAGTTCTTC
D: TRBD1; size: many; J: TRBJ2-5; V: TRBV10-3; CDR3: CAISDFSRTGTSQETQYF; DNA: TGTGCCATCAGTGATTTCTCCCGGACAGGGACCTCCCAAGAGACCCAGTACTTC
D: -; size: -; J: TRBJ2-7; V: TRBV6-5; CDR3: CASSPGRREVYEQYF; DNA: TGTGCCAGCAGCCCGGGGCGCAGAGAAGTCTACGAGCAGTACTTC
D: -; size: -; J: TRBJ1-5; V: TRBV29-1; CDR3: CSPGGAFQPQHF; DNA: TGCAGCCCAGGTGGGGCCTTCCAGCCCCAGCATTTT
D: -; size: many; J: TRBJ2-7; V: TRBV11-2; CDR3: CASSLEATTRSSEQYF; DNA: TGTGCCAGCAGCTTAGAGGCGACGACTAGGTCGAGTGAGCAGTACTTC
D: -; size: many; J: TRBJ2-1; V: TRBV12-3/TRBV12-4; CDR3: CASSLRPHLSYNEQFF; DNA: TGTGCCAGCAGTTTACGGCCCCACCTCTCCTACAATGAGCAGTTCTTC
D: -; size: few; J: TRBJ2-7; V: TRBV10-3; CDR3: CASNAAGSSYEQYF; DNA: TGTGCCTCAAACGCAGCAGGGAGCTCCTACGAGCAGTACTTC
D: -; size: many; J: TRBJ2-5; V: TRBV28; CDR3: CASRLWSSDPTQYF; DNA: TGTGCCAGCAGACTTTGGTCTAGCGACCCCACCCAGTACTTC
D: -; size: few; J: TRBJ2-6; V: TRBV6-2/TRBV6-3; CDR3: CASGRDGGSGANVLTF; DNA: TGTGCCAGCGGCCGGGACGGAGGCTCTGGGGCCAACGTCCTGACTTTC
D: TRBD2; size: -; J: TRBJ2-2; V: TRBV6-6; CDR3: CASRPGLAGSGELFF; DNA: TGTGCCAGCAGGCCGGGACTAGCGGGTTCCGGGGAGCTGTTTTTT
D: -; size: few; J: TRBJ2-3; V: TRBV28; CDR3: CASSLQGRIADTQYF; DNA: TGTGCCAGCAGTTTACAGGGGAGGATCGCAGATACGCAGTATTTT
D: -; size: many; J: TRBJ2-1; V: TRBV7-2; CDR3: CASSLGRANNEQFF; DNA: TGTGCCAGCAGCTTAGGACGGGCCAACAATGAGCAGTTCTTC
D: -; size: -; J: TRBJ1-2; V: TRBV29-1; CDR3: CSVAPPASLYGYTF; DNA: TGCAGCGTTGCCCCCCCAGCAAGTCTCTATGGCTACACCTTC
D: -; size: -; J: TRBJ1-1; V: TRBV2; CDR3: CASSAQLNTEAFF; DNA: TGTGCCAGCAGTGCACAGCTGAACACTGAAGCTTTCTTT
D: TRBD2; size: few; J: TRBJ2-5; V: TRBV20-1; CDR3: CSARVVGLAGNLQETQYF; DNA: TGCAGTGCTAGAGTGGTAGGGCTAGCGGGGAACTTACAAGAGACCCAGTACTTC
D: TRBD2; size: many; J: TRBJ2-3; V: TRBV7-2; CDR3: CASSLIQLRLAGGSADTQYF; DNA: TGTGCCAGCAGCCTCATCCAGCTGAGACTAGCGGGAGGGAGTGCAGATACGCAGTATTTC
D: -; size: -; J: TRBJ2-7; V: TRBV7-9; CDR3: CASRPDTREEQYF; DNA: TGTGCCAGCAGGCCTGACACCAGGGAAGAGCAGTACTTC